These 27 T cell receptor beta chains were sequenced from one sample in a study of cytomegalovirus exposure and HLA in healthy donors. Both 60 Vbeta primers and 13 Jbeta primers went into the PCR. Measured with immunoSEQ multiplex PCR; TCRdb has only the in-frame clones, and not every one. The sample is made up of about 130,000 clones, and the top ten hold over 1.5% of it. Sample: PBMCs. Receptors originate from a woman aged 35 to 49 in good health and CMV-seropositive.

The CDR3 coding sequence is TGTGCCAGCAGTGGAAGGACTAGCATCTGGGAGCAGTACTTC. Translation: CASSGRTSIWEQYF. This chain links TRBV2 with TRBJ2-7; 8 bases match TRBD2. V lost 4 bases and J lost 7; bases outside the gene matches: 9. This CDR3 is 14 amino acids long. Germline values: CDR1 SNHLY, CDR2 FYNNEI.

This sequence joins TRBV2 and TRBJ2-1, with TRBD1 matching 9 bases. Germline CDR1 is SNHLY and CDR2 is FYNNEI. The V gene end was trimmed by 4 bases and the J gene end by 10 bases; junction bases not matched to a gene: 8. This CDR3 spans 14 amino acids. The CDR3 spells CASSGRSTGGEQFF. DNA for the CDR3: TGTGCCAGCAGTGGTAGGTCTACAGGGGGCGAGCAGTTCTTC.

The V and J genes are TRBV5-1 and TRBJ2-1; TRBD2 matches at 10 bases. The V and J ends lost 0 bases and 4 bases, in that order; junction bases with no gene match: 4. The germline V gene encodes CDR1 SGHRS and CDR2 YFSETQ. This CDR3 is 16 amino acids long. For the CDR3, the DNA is TGCGCCAGCAGCTTGGCCCCTAGCGGGGGTTACAATGAGCAGTTCTTC. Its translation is CASSLAPSGGYNEQFF.

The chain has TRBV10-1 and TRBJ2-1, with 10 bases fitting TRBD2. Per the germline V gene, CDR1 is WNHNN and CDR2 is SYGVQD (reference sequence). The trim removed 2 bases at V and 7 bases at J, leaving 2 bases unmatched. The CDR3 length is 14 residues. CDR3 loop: CASSEASGRNEQFF. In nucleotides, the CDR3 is TGCGCCAGCAGTGAGGCTAGCGGGAGAAATGAGCAGTTCTTC.

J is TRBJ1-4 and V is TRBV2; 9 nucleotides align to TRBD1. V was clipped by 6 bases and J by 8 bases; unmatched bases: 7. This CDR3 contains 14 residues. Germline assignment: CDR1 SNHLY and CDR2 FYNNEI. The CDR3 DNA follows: TGTGCCAGCAGCCCCGACAGGGGGGAAGAAAAACTGTTTTTT. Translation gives CASSPDRGEEKLFF.

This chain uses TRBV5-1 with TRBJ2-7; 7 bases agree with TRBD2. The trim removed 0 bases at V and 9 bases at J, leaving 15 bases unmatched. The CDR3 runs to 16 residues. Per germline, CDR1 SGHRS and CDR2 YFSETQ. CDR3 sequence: CASSLALGTILTVQYF. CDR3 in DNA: TGCGCCAGCAGCTTGGCCCTCGGGACTATACTTACGGTGCAGTACTTC. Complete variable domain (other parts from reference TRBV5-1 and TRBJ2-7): KAGVTQTPRYLIKTRGQQVTLSCSPISGHRSVSWYQQTPGQGLQFLFEYFSETQRNKGNFPGRFSGRQFSNSRSEMNVSTLELGDSALYLCASSLALGTILTVQYFGPGTRLTVT.

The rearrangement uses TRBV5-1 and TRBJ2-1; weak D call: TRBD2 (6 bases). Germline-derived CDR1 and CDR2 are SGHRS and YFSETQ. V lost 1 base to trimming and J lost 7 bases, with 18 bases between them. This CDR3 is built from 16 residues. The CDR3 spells CASSLNEAGIGNEQFF. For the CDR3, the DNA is TGCGCCAGCAGCTTGAACGAGGCGGGAATAGGTAATGAGCAGTTCTTC.

The CDR3 bases are TGCGCCAGCAGCTTGGGGGACAGGGCGACGGGAAACACCATATATTTT. Translating gives CASSLGDRATGNTIYF. This chain joins TRBV5-1 and TRBJ1-3; 9 bases line up with TRBD1. The junction had 5 bases not matched to a gene; V was cut back by 0 bases and J by 4 bases. Germline CDR1 and CDR2: SGHRS and YFSETQ. The length of the CDR3 is 16 residues. The full variable domain, completed using reference TRBV5-1 and TRBJ1-3, is KAGVTQTPRYLIKTRGQQVTLSCSPISGHRSVSWYQQTPGQGLQFLFEYFSETQRNKGNFPGRFSGRQFSNSRSEMNVSTLELGDSALYLCASSLGDRATGNTIYFGEGSWLTVV.

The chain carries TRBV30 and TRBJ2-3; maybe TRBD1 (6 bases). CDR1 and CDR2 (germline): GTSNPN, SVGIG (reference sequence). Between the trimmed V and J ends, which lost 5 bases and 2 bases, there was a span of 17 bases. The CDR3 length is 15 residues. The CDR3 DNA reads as TGTGCCTGGGTTCCGGGACAAGCTCTCACAGATACGCAGTATTTT. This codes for CAWVPGQALTDTQYF.

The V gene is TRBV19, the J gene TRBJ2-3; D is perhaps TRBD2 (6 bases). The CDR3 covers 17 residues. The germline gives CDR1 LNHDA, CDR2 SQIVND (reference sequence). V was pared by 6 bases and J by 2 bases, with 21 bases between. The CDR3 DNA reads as TGTGCCAGTAGAAATCAGGCGGGGCGGGCCCCCACAGATACGCAGTATTTT. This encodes CASRNQAGRAPTDTQYF.

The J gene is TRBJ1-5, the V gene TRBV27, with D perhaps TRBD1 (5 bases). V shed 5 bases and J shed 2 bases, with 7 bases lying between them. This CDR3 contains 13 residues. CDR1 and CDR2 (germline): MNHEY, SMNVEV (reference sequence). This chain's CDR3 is CASSRGGNQPQHF. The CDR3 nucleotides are TGTGCCAGCAGTAGGGGTGGCAATCAGCCCCAGCATTTT.

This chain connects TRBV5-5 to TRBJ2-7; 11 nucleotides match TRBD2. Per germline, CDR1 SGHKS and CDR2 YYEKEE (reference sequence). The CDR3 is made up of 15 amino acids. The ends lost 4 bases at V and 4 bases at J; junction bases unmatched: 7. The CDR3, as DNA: TGTGCCAGCAGCAGAGGGGCTAGCGGGAGGTACGAGCAGTACTTC. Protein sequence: CASSRGASGRYEQYF.

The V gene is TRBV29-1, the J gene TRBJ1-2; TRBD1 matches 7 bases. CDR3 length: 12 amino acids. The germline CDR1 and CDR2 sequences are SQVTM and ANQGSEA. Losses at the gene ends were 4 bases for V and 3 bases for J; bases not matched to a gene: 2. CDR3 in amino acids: CSVGQGDYGYTF. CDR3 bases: TGCAGCGTTGGGCAGGGGGACTATGGCTACACCTTC. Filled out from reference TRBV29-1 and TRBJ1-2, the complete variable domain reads SAVISQKPSRDICQRGTSLTIQCQVDSQVTMMFWYRQQPGQSLTLIATANQGSEATYESGFVIDKFPISRPNLTFSTLTVSNMSPEDSSIYLCSVGQGDYGYTFGSGTRLTVV.

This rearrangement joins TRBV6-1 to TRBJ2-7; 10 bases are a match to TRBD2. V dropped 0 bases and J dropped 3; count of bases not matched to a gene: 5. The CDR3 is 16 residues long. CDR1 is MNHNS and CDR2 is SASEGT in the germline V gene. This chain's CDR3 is CASSEAQASGSYEQYF. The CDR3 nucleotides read TGTGCCAGCAGTGAAGCGCAGGCTAGCGGGAGCTACGAGCAGTACTTC.

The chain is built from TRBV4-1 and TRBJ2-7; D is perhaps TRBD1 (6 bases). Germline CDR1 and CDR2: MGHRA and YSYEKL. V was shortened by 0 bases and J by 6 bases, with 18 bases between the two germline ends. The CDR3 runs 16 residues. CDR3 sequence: CASSQDLAGTWVEQYF. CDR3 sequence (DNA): TGCGCCAGCAGCCAAGATCTTGCCGGGACATGGGTCGAGCAGTACTTC.

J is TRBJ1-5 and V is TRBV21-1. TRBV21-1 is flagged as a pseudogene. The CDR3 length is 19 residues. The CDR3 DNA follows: TGTGCCAGCAGCAAAGTTTTCCGGGGGACGTGGGGCAATGTTCAGCCCCAGCATTTT. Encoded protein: CASSKVFRGTWGNVQPQHF.

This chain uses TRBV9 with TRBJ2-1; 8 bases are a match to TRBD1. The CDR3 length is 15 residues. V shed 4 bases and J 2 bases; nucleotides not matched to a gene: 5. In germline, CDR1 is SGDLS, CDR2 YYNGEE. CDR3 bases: TGTGCCAGCAGCTCGGACAGGGATCCCTACAATGAGCAGTTCTTC. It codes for CASSSDRDPYNEQFF.

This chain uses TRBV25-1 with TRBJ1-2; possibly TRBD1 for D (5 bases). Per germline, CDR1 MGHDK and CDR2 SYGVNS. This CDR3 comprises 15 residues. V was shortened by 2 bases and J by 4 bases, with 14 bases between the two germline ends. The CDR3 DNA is TGTGCCAGCAGTGAACCATTGGGGGGGAGCTATGGCTACACCTTC. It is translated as CASSEPLGGSYGYTF.

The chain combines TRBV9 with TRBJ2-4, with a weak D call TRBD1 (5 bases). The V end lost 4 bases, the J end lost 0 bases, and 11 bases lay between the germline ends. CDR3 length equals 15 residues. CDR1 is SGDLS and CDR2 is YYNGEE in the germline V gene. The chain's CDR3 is CASSIGHRAKNIQYF. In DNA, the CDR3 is TGTGCCAGCAGCATCGGACATCGAGCCAAAAACATTCAGTACTTC.

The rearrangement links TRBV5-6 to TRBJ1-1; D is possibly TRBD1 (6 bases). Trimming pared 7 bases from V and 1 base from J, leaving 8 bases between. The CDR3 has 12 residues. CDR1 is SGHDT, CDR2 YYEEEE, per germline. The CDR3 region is CASYRANTEAFF. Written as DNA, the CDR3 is TGTGCCAGCTACAGGGCGAACACTGAAGCTTTCTTT.

The CDR3 DNA is TGCAGTGCTGACCGTGGACTAGGGTACTTCTTC. It yields the protein CSADRGLGYFF. The chain recombines TRBV20-1 with TRBJ2-1; 7 positions match TRBD2. This CDR3 region has 11 residues. V shed 5 bases and J 16 bases; nucleotides not matched to a gene: 11. Germline values: CDR1 DFQATT, CDR2 SNEGSKA (reference sequence).

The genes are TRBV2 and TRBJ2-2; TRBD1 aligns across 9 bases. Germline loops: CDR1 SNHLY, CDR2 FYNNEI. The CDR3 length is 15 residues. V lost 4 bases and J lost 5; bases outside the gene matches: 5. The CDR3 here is CASSGGTGRTGELFF. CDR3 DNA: TGTGCCAGCAGTGGAGGGACAGGGAGGACCGGGGAGCTGTTTTTT.

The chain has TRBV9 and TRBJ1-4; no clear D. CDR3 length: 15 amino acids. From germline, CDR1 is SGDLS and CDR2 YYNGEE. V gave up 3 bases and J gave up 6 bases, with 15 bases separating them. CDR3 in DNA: TGTGCCAGCAGCGGCTCAGGTCCTTTGGATGAAAAACTGTTTTTT. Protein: CASSGSGPLDEKLFF.

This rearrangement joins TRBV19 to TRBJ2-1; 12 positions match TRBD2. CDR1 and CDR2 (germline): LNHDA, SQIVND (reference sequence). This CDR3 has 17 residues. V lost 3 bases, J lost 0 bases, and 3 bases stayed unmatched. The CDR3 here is CASSMTSGGFSYNEQFF. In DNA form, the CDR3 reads TGTGCCAGTAGTATGACTAGCGGGGGCTTCTCCTACAATGAGCAGTTCTTC.

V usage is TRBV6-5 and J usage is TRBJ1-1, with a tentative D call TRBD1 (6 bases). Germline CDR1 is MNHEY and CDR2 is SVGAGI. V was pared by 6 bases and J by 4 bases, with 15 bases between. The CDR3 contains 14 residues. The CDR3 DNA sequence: TGTGCCAGCAGATTACAGGGAAGTGGCACTGAAGCTTTCTTT. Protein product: CASRLQGSGTEAFF.

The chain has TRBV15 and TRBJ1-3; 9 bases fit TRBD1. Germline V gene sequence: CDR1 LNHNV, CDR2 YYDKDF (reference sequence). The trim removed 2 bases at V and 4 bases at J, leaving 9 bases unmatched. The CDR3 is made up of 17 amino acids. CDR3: CATSRIRGQGLGNTIYF. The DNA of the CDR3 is TGTGCCACCAGCAGAATTCGCGGACAGGGGCTAGGAAACACCATATATTTT.

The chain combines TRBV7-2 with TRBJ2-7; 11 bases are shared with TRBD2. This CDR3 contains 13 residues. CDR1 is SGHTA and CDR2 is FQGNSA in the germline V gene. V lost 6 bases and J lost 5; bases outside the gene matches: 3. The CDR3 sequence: CASRPLAGDEQYF. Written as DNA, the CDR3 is TGTGCCAGCAGGCCACTAGCGGGGGACGAGCAGTACTTC.